The present entry profiles one T cell receptor beta chain with its context. Trimming removed 2 bases from V and 4 bases from J, with 20 bases in between. Germline-derived CDR1 and CDR2 are SGHAT and FQNNGV. CDR3 length: 17 residues. In the original analysis: By means of reference gene primer amplification, nucleated cell counts were estimated. Repertoires were generated with immunoSEQ multiplex PCR, while TCRdb's copy carries only in-frame clones and drops some. V and J calls and clone size come straight from that table; D and trimming were deduced from the DNA. The table shows around 320,000 clones, with about 90% occurring only once. Enrollees, roughly 18 to 89 years old, lived in around 23 US areas. Cohorts were determined from participant-reported clinical history. The record originates from a study of blood T cell repertoires in COVID-19. Looking at the study overall: PBMCs, B-cell-depleted T cells, or T cells were the source of the cDNA or gDNA that made up the material.

The sample was PBMCs or T cells enriched from blood (not recorded which). The receptor was derived from a woman under 30 with acute COVID-19. The rearrangement uses TRBV11-2 and TRBJ1-2, with D possibly being TRBD1 (5 bases). The CDR3 DNA sequence: TGTGCCAGCAGCTTACCCACCTCCAGGGCCGATTTCTATGGCTACACCTTC. Its translation is CASSLPTSRADFYGYTF.